These 5 T cell receptor beta chains were sequenced from one sample in a study of blood T cell repertoires in COVID-19. Only in-frame clones appear in the TCRdb table, and some are missing; sequencing was by immunoSEQ multiplex PCR. There are 65,000 to 80,000 clones in the sample; about 87% occur only once, and approximately 8.3% lies in the top ten. Sample: peripheral blood. The receptor set was obtained from a man aged 50 to 59 with active COVID-19.

Relative to its sample, this clone is medium-sized. V is TRBV7-3 and J is TRBJ2-7; D is unclear. Germline CDR1 reads SGHTA; CDR2 reads FQGTGA. The CDR3 runs to 13 residues. V shed 5 bases and J shed 4 bases, with 12 bases lying between them. CDR3 bases: TGTGCCAGCAGCCCAGATCCGTCGTACGAGCAGTACTTC. This codes for CASSPDPSYEQYF. Full variable domain (rest looked up from reference TRBV7-3 and TRBJ2-7): GAGVSQTPSNKVTEKGKYVELRCDPISGHTALYWYRQSLGQGPEFLIYFQGTGAADDSGLPNDRFFAVRPEGSVSTLKIQRTERGDSAVYLCASSPDPSYEQYFGPGTRLTVT.

This clone appeared once. This sequence joins TRBV6-4 and TRBJ2-2; 7 bases map to TRBD2. CDR1 and CDR2 (germline): MRHNA, SNTAGT. V trimming: 3 bases; J trimming: 3 bases; junction bases outside the gene matches: 7. This CDR3 spans 16 amino acids. The DNA for the CDR3 is TGTGCCAGCAGTGAGATGGCTAGCGGTGACACCGGGGAGCTGTTTTTT. Its translation: CASSEMASGDTGELFF.

The chain joins TRBV30 to TRBJ2-3; TRBD2 matches 7 bases. Unmatched junction bases numbered 7, after V lost 3 bases and J lost 4 bases. CDR1 and CDR2 (germline): GTSNPN, SVGIG (reference sequence). The CDR3 is 14 amino acids. CDR3 coding DNA: TGTGCCTGGAGAAAGGGCCTAGCGGCAGATACGCAGTATTTT. Translated: CAWRKGLAADTQYF.

The V and J genes are TRBV2 and TRBJ1-2; the D gene is possibly TRBD1 (6 bases). Trimming took off 6 bases at V and 0 bases at J, with 20 bases between the two ends. The CDR3 totals 17 residues. Looked up from germline, CDR1 is SNHLY and CDR2 is FYNNEI. This CDR3 is CASSDITPGASNYGYTF. CDR3 DNA: TGTGCCAGCAGCGATATAACTCCAGGGGCCTCTAACTATGGCTACACCTTC.

This sequence joins TRBV3-1 (or the pseudogene TRBV3-2) and TRBJ2-2, with D unresolved. The length of the CDR3 is 14 residues. V was trimmed by 4 bases and J by 0 bases, leaving 6 bases between them. Looked up from germline, CDR1 is LGHDT and CDR2 is YNNKEL (reference sequence). The CDR3 region has the DNA TGTGCCAGCAGCCTTTCTGCGAACACCGGGGAGCTGTTTTTT. This sequence encodes CASSLSANTGELFF.